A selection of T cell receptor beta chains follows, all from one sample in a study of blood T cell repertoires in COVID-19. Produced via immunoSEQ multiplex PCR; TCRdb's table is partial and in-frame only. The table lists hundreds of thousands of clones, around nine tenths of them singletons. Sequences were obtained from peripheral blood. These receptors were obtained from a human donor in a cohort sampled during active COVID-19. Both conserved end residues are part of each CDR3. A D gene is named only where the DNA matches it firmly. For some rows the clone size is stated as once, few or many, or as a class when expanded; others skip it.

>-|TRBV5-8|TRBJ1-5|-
CASSLGQISNQPQHF
TGTGCCAGCAGCTTGGGACAGATTAGCAATCAGCCCCAGCATTTT
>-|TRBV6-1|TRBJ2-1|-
CASSETADSYNEQFF
TGTGCCAGCAGTGAGACCGCGGACAGCTACAATGAGCAGTTCTTC
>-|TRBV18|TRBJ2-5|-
CASSATPPLETQYF
TGTGCCAGCTCAGCGACACCGCCCCTCGAGACCCAGTACTTC
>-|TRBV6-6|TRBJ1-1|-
CASRKGENTEAFF
TGTGCCAGCAGGAAGGGGGAGAACACTGAAGCTTTCTTT
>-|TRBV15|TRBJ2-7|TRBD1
CATSPGTGSYEQYF
TGTGCCACCAGCCCCGGGACAGGTTCCTACGAGCAGTACTTC
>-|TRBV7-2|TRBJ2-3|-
CASSLVAPGVNSDTQYF
TGTGCCAGCAGCTTAGTAGCTCCGGGAGTAAATTCAGATACGCAGTATTTT
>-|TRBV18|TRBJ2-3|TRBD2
CASSQRGGSTDTQYF
TGTGCCAGCTCACAACGGGGGGGAAGCACAGATACGCAGTATTTT
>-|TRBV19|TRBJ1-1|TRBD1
CASRNNRDRIEAFF
TGTGCCAGTAGGAACAACCGGGACAGGATTGAAGCTTTCTTT
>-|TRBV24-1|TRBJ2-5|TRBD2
CATSGESGRSGETQYF
TGTGCCACCAGCGGAGAAAGCGGGAGAAGTGGAGAGACCCAGTACTTC
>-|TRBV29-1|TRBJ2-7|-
CSVDSGQGSYEQYF
TGCAGCGTTGATAGCGGCCAGGGCTCCTACGAGCAGTACTTC
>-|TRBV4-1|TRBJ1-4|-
CASSQDWGLQNKLFF
TGCGCCAGCAGCCAAGATTGGGGACTTCAAAATAAACTGTTTTTT
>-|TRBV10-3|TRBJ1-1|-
CAISVDPGMGTEAFF
TGTGCCATCAGTGTAGATCCGGGGATGGGCACTGAAGCTTTCTTT
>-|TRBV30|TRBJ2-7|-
CAWSVGAVGMEQYF
TGTGCCTGGAGTGTAGGGGCAGTTGGGATGGAGCAGTACTTC
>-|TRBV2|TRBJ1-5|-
CASSYQGNRVKPQHF
TGTGCCAGCAGTTATCAGGGGAACAGGGTTAAGCCCCAGCATTTT
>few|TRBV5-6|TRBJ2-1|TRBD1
CASSLGQGDEQFF
TGTGCCAGCAGCTTGGGACAGGGTGATGAGCAGTTCTTC
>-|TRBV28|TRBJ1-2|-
CASTQGYGYTF
TGTGCCAGCACCCAGGGGTATGGCTACACCTTC
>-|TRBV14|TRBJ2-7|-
CASGSQGYEQYF
TGTGCCAGCGGCTCACAGGGCTACGAGCAGTACTTC
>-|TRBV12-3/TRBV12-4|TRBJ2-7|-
CASSLESQVLIF
TGTGCCAGCAGTTTAGAGTCCCAAGTCCTAATATTC
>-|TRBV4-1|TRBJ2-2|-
CASSQTPEAGELFF
TGCGCCAGCAGCCAAACCCCTGAGGCCGGGGAGCTGTTTTTT
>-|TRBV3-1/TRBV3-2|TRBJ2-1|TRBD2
CASSPYGLAGATNEQFF
TGTGCCAGCAGCCCCTACGGACTAGCGGGAGCGACTAATGAGCAGTTCTTC
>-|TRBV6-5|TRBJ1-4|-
CASIQGRQLNEKLFF
TGTGCCAGCATTCAAGGTAGACAGCTTAATGAAAAACTGTTTTTT
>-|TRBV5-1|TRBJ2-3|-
CASSLGAGPTDTQYF
TGCGCCAGCAGCTTGGGGGCAGGCCCCACAGATACGCAGTATTTT
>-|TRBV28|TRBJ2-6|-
CASSSGQLSGANVLTF
TGTGCCAGCAGTTCGGGACAACTCTCTGGGGCCAACGTCCTGACTTTC
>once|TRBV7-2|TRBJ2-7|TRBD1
CASSPQTGSYEQYF
TGTGCCAGCAGCCCCCAGACAGGGTCCTACGAGCAGTACTTC
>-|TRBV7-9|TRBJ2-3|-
CASSLEPGPTDTQYF
TGTGCCAGCAGCCTCGAACCAGGGCCCACAGATACGCAGTATTTT
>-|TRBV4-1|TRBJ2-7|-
CASSQGAGLTGAYEQYF
TGCGCCAGCAGCCAGGGGGCAGGACTTACTGGGGCCTACGAGCAGTACTTC
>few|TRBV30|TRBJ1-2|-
CAWSDTWGGYTF
TGTGCCTGGAGTGACACTTGGGGCGGCTACACCTTC
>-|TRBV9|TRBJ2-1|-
CASSVFEGDNEQFF
TGTGCCAGCAGCGTATTCGAGGGCGACAATGAGCAGTTCTTC
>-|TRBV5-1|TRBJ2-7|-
CASSLGQANSYEQYF
TGCGCCAGCAGCTTGGGACAGGCGAACTCCTACGAGCAGTACTTC
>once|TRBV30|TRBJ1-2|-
CAWSVGDNYGYTF
TGTGCCTGGAGTGTAGGGGATAACTATGGCTACACCTTC
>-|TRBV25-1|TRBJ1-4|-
CASSGGGNEKLFF
TGTGCCAGCAGTGGCGGGGGTAACGAAAAACTGTTTTTT
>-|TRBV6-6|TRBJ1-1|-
CASTHLEGTEAFF
TGTGCCAGCACCCATTTGGAGGGGACTGAAGCTTTCTTT
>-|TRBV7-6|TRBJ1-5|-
CASSLGGEGQPQHF
TGTGCCAGCAGCTTAGGTGGGGAGGGGCAGCCCCAGCATTTT
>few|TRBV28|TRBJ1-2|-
CASSPSDRNYGYTF
TGTGCCAGCAGTCCCTCGGACAGAAACTATGGCTACACCTTC
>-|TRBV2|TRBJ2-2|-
CASSDRGRPNTGELFF
TGTGCCAGCAGTGATCGGGGGAGACCTAACACCGGGGAGCTGTTTTTT
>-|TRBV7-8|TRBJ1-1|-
CASSLVAGPGEAFF
TGTGCCAGCAGCTTAGTAGCGGGGCCCGGTGAAGCTTTCTTT
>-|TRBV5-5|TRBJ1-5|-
CASSSRGRGGQPQHF
TGTGCCAGCAGCTCCCGAGGGAGGGGGGGACAGCCCCAGCATTTT